Listed below are T cell receptor beta chains from one sample, sequenced in a study of early T cells in non-severe SARS-CoV-2 infection. A single record per CDR3 protein comes from TCRdb applying MiXCR to the 5' RACE reads. Altogether 80,000 to 95,000 distinct CDR3 sequences are present, roughly 15% being singletons, with the ten largest covering 4.5% to 6.5%. The sequences come from whole blood, collected at baseline. All receptors derive from an adult who was a healthcare worker with PCR-confirmed SARS-CoV-2 infection or an uninfected control (not recorded which). The CDR3 runs from the conserved cysteine through the conserved F or W. A D gene is named only where the DNA matches it firmly. Only some rows state a clone size, as once, few, many or a class for expanded clones.

D gene	clone size	J gene	V gene	CDR3 protein	CDR3 DNA
-	-	TRBJ1-1	TRBV10-3	CAIAPKGYEAFF	TGTGCCATCGCCCCAAAGGGCTACGAAGCTTTCTTT
TRBD2	-	TRBJ2-3	TRBV7-8	CASSPTLAGHTDTQYF	TGTGCCAGCAGCCCGACCCTAGCGGGACACACAGATACGCAGTATTTT
-	-	TRBJ2-3	TRBV20-1	CSAEGPDTQYF	TGCAGTGCTGAGGGACCTGATACGCAGTATTTT
-	few	TRBJ2-7	TRBV28	CASSPGPHYEQYF	TGTGCCAGCAGCCCAGGACCCCATTACGAGCAGTACTTC
-	few	TRBJ2-7	TRBV4-2	CASSQDLTTPYEQYF	TGTGCCAGCAGCCAAGATCTGACTACTCCCTACGAGCAGTACTTC
-	few	TRBJ1-1	TRBV3-1	CASSSSATQAFF	TGTGCCAGCAGTTCTAGCGCGACGCAAGCTTTCTTT
-	few	TRBJ2-2	TRBV19	CASRVDSGPPGELFF	TGTGCCAGTAGAGTTGATAGCGGACCACCCGGGGAGCTGTTTTTT
TRBD1	-	TRBJ2-1	TRBV7-9	CASSSNKDRALF	TGTGCCAGCAGCTCTAATAAAGACAGGGCGCTCTTC
TRBD1	-	TRBJ2-7	TRBV2	CASSEADSGTVIYEQYF	TGTGCCAGCAGTGAAGCGGACTCCGGGACAGTTATCTACGAGCAGTACTTC
-	many	TRBJ2-1	TRBV24-1	CATRRSRGNEQFF	TGTGCCACAAGACGTTCCCGGGGCAATGAGCAGTTCTTC
-	-	TRBJ2-7	TRBV20-1	CSASKPPFSYEQYF	TGCAGTGCTAGCAAGCCACCTTTTTCCTACGAGCAGTACTTC
-	-	TRBJ2-2	TRBV7-8	CASIPDVTGELFF	TGTGCCAGCATCCCCGACGTGACCGGGGAGCTGTTTTTT
TRBD1	few	TRBJ1-2	TRBV29-1	CSSPGAGGHGYTF	TGCAGCTCCCCCGGGGCAGGGGGTCATGGCTACACCTTC
-	-	TRBJ2-7	TRBV29-1	CSVSEGSYEQYF	TGCAGCGTTTCGGAGGGATCCTACGAGCAGTACTTC
-	few	TRBJ2-3	TRBV28	CASVRGPTDTQYF	TGTGCCAGCGTCCGGGGCCCTACAGATACGCAGTATTTT
-	many	TRBJ2-7	TRBV9	CASSYTGKSSEQYF	TGTGCCAGCAGCTACACAGGGAAGAGTTCCGAGCAGTACTTC
-	few	TRBJ1-2	TRBV7-9	CASSLESENYGYTF	TGTGCCAGCAGCTTGGAGTCAGAGAACTATGGCTACACCTTC
-	-	TRBJ2-2	TRBV30	CAWRALGNTGELFF	TGTGCCTGGAGGGCCTTGGGGAACACCGGGGAGCTGTTTTTT
TRBD1	-	TRBJ2-1	TRBV28	CASFDRELDEQFF	TGTGCCAGCTTTGACAGGGAATTGGATGAGCAGTTCTTC
-	many	TRBJ2-3	TRBV7-6	CASSLRRERVGTDTQYF	TGTGCCAGCAGCTTACGGCGTGAGCGGGTGGGCACAGATACGCAGTATTTT
TRBD1	few	TRBJ2-5	TRBV4-3	CASSQTWTGAVQETQYF	TGCGCCAGCAGCCAGACCTGGACAGGGGCCGTCCAAGAGACCCAGTACTTC
TRBD2	few	TRBJ2-3	TRBV6-1	CASSPRGSGKYTDTQYF	TGTGCCAGCAGTCCCCGGGGCAGCGGGAAATACACAGATACGCAGTATTTT
-	-	TRBJ2-5	TRBV2	CASSGPLGQETQYF	TGTGCCAGCAGTGGACCACTCGGGCAAGAGACCCAGTACTTC
-	few	TRBJ1-1	TRBV12-3/TRBV12-4	CASSLGVGGAFF	TGTGCCAGCAGTTTGGGAGTGGGGGGAGCTTTCTTT
-	few	TRBJ2-3	TRBV27	CASSLHYSTDTQYF	TGTGCCAGCAGTCTACATTACTCCACAGATACGCAGTATTTT
-	-	TRBJ2-3	TRBV7-2	CASSYQGFTDTQYF	TGTGCCAGCAGCTACCAGGGGTTCACAGATACGCAGTATTTT
-	-	TRBJ2-7	TRBV19	CASSIVGPYEQYF	TGTGCCAGTAGTATCGTTGGTCCCTACGAGCAGTACTTC
TRBD1	few	TRBJ1-6	TRBV20-1	CSARDLDLQGLLNSPLHF	TGCAGTGCTAGAGATCTGGACCTACAGGGGCTTCTTAATTCACCCCTCCACTTT
TRBD1	-	TRBJ1-2	TRBV30	CAWRDRVDGYTF	TGTGCCTGGCGGGACAGGGTCGATGGCTACACCTTC
-	-	TRBJ2-3	TRBV4-2	CASSPGVRRTDTQYF	TGTGCCAGCAGCCCAGGGGTGCGGCGCACAGATACGCAGTATTTT
-	-	TRBJ2-3	TRBV12-3/TRBV12-4	CASRGGTQYF	TGTGCCAGCAGGGGCGGTACGCAGTATTTT
-	-	TRBJ1-6	TRBV6-5	CASSYSGGGASPLHF	TGTGCCAGCAGTTACTCGGGCGGAGGGGCATCACCCCTCCACTTT
-	few	TRBJ2-7	TRBV18	CASSPVHGSATYEQYF	TGTGCCAGCTCACCGGTCCACGGGAGCGCCACCTACGAGCAGTACTTC
TRBD2	few	TRBJ2-2	TRBV7-9	CASRGLAGGTGELFF	TGTGCCAGCAGGGGACTAGCGGGAGGCACCGGGGAGCTGTTTTTT
-	-	TRBJ2-7	TRBV12-3/TRBV12-4	CASSLSEKGHEQYF	TGTGCCAGCAGTTTGTCGGAAAAGGGTCACGAGCAGTACTTC
TRBD1	few	TRBJ1-2	TRBV30	CAWNRGQPYGYTF	TGTGCCTGGAATCGGGGACAGCCCTATGGCTACACCTTC
TRBD2	few	TRBJ2-7	TRBV6-6	CASSAGLAGYEQYF	TGTGCCAGCAGTGCCGGACTAGCGGGCTACGAGCAGTACTTC